The clone carrying this T cell receptor beta chain has a handful of counts. Its target is unknown. This record comes from a study of CD8 T cells in ankylosing spondylitis. Study-level results: Reports say disease-linked clones showed up significantly more in matched ankylosing spondylitis synovial fluid. Those disease-linked clones were CD8+; they were also relatively rare in peripheral blood. Apparently characteristic of ankylosing spondylitis blood was a TCR beta motif (roughly eight highly homologous variants).

A single record per CDR3 protein comes from TCRdb applying MiXCR to the 5' RACE reads. The table lists some 300,000 distinct CDR3 sequences, around 21% of them singletons. Germline CDR1 is SGHTA and CDR2 is FQGNSA. The CDR3 length is 14 residues. Germline trimming cut 3 bases from V and 2 bases from J; bases unmatched to any gene: 3. The receptor comes from a female donor with ankylosing spondylitis or in good health (not recorded which). The sample taken for sequencing was blood, either unsorted or a sorted T cell fraction (not recorded which). V gene TRBV7-2 combines with J gene TRBJ2-7; 8 bases agree with TRBD2. In DNA form, the CDR3 reads TGTGCCAGCAGCTTCATAGCGGGGCCCTACGAGCAGTACTTC. Amino acid sequence: CASSFIAGPYEQYF.